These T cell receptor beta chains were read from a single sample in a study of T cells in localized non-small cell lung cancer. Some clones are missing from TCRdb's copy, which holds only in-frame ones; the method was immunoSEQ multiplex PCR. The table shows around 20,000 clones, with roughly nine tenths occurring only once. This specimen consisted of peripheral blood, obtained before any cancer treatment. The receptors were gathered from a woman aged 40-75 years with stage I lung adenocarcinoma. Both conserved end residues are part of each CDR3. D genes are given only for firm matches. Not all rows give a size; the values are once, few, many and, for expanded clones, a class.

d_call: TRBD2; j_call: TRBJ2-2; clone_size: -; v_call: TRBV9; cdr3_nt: TGTGCCAGCAGCCTCACCGGTAGCGGGGGGAACACCGGGGAGCTGTTTTTT; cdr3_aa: CASSLTGSGGNTGELFF
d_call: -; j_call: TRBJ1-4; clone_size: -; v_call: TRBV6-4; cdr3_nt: TGTGCCAGCGCGAGGGGCGCAACTAATGAAAAACTGTTTTTT; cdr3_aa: CASARGATNEKLFF
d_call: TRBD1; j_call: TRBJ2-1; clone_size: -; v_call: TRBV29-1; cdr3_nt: TGCAGCGCTGCGGGACAGGGGCACAATGAGCAGTTCTTC; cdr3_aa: CSAAGQGHNEQFF
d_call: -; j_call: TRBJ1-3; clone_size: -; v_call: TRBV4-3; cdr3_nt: TGCGCCAGCAGCCAAAAAGGTGGTTATGGAAACACCATATATTTT; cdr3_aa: CASSQKGGYGNTIYF
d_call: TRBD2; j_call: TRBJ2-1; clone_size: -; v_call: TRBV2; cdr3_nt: TGTGCCAGCAGTGAAAGGCGGCGGGAGGGGGACAATGAGCAGTTCTTC; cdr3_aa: CASSERRREGDNEQFF
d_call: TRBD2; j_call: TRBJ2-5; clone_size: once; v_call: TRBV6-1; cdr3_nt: TGTGCCAGCAGTGCTTGGACTAGCGGGAGAGAAGGGGAGACCCAGTACTTC; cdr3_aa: CASSAWTSGREGETQYF
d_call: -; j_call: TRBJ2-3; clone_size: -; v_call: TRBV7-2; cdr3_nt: TGTGCCAGCAGCTTCCAGCGGGCGGGGGATACGCAGTATTTT; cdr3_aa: CASSFQRAGDTQYF
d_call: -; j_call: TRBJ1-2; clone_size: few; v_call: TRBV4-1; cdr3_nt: TGCGCCAGCAGCCCCCGGGAAGACAGAGGCTACACCTTC; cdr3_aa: CASSPREDRGYTF
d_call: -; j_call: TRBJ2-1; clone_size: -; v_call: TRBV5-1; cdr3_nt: TGCGCCAGCAGCTTGGGCCCAGGGTCCGACAATGAGCAGTTCTTC; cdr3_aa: CASSLGPGSDNEQFF
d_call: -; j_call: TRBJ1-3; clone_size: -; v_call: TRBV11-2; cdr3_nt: TGTGCCAGCAGCTCGCTTGACAGCCAAAACACCATATATTTT; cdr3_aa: CASSSLDSQNTIYF
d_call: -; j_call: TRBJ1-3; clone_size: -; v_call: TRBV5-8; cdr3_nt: TGTGCCAGCAGCTCCGGACGGAGGAGCTCTGGAAACACCATATATTTT; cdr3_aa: CASSSGRRSSGNTIYF
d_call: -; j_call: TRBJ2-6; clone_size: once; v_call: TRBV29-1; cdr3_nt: TGCGCGGCAGGGCTCATAACTGGGGCCAACGTCCTGACTTTC; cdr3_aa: CAAGLITGANVLTF
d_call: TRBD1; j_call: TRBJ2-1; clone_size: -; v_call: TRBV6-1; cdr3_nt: TGTGCCAGCAGTAGAAGGGGGACAGGTCCCAATGAGCAGTTCTTC; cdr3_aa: CASSRRGTGPNEQFF
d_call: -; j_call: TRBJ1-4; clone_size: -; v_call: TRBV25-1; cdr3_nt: TGTGCCAGCAGTGACGTGGCGGGAATTAATGAAAAACTGTTTTTT; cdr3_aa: CASSDVAGINEKLFF
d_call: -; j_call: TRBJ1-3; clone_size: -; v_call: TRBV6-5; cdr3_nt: TGTGCCAGCAGTTACCGACAGGCATACTCTGGAAACACCATATATTTT; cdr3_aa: CASSYRQAYSGNTIYF
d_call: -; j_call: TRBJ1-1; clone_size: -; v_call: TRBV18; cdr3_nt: TGTGCCAGCTCACCGCTGACAGGGAACACTGAAGCTTTCTTT; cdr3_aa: CASSPLTGNTEAFF
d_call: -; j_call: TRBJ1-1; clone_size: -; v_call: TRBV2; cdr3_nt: TGTGCCAGCAGTGGGGGGAGGGACACTGAAGCTTTCTTT; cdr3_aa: CASSGGRDTEAFF
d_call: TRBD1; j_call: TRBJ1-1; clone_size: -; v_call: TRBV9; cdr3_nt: TGTGCCAGCAGCCCAGGGACAGGGATCTCTGAAGCTTTCTTT; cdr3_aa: CASSPGTGISEAFF
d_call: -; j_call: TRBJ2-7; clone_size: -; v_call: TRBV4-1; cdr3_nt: TGCGCCAGCAGCCAAGGCCAGGGGGAGGGGTACGAGCAGTACTTC; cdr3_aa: CASSQGQGEGYEQYF
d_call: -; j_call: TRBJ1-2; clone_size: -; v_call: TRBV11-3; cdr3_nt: TGTGCCAGCAGCGCACCGGGACAAGGCTACACCTTC; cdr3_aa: CASSAPGQGYTF